These 26 T cell receptor beta chains came from one sample sequenced in a study of siplizumab effects on memory and regulatory T cells. Sequencing was performed with immunoSEQ multiplex PCR; in TCRdb, only in-frame clones are kept and a portion is missing. The sample records about 120,000 clones, around 94% being singletons. The sequenced sample consisted of non-Treg CD4+ T cells sorted from blood. These receptors were obtained from a human donor in good health.

The chain joins TRBV6-1 to TRBJ2-4; TRBD2 might be the D (6 bases). Germline-derived CDR1 and CDR2 are MNHNS and SASEGT. CDR3 length: 19 residues. The germline V and J ends were trimmed by 1 base and 1 base, with 20 bases remaining between them. The CDR3 sequence: CASSEELQGGKVAKNIQYF. The CDR3 bases are TGTGCCAGCAGTGAAGAACTGCAGGGCGGGAAGGTTGCCAAAAACATTCAGTACTTC.

This clone turned up a few times. The chain employs TRBV19 and TRBJ1-5; D is ambiguous. The CDR3 runs to 15 residues. Germline loops: CDR1 LNHDA, CDR2 SQIVND (reference sequence). The ends were cut back, 4 bases at V and 0 bases at J, with 10 bases in the middle. The CDR3 DNA is TGTGCCAGTAGTACCGAAGGGATTAGCAATCAGCCCCAGCATTTT. Amino acid sequence: CASSTEGISNQPQHF.

As regards this clone: Its ends do not fully match the called genes, so a read error is possible. The rearrangement joins TRBV7-2 to TRBJ1-1, with D tentatively TRBD1 (5 bases). CDR3 length: 16 amino acids. CDR1 and CDR2 from the germline V gene are SGHTA and FQGNSA. In DNA form, the CDR3 reads TGTGCCAGCAGATTAGGGGCAGGTTTCATGAACACTGAAGCTTTCTTT. Protein product: CASRLGAGFMNTEAFF.

The gene calls are TRBV6-1 and TRBJ1-2; D gene unclear. The germline V and J ends were trimmed by 0 bases and 8 bases, with 13 bases remaining between them. CDR3 length equals 14 residues. Germline V lookup: CDR1 MNHNS, CDR2 SASEGT. CDR3 region: CASSEALTTWGYTF. For the CDR3, the DNA is TGTGCCAGCAGTGAAGCGCTTACAACGTGGGGCTACACCTTC.

The J gene is TRBJ2-7, the V gene TRBV10-3, with 9 bases aligning to TRBD1. The V gene's germline CDR1 is ENHRY and CDR2 SYGVKD. This CDR3 contains 14 residues. V lost 2 bases and J lost 4; bases outside the gene matches: 3. The CDR3 DNA sequence: TGTGCCATCAGTGAGGGGACAGGGAATTACGAGCAGTACTTC. It specifies CAISEGTGNYEQYF.

This chain joins TRBV19 and TRBJ2-1, with D tentatively TRBD1 (5 bases). Trimming took 6 bases from V and 0 from J, leaving 12 bases between them. The CDR3 length is 15 residues. From germline, CDR1 is LNHDA and CDR2 SQIVND (reference sequence). The CDR3 DNA sequence: TGTGCCAGTAGACAGGACGTGAACTCCTACAATGAGCAGTTCTTC. Its protein is CASRQDVNSYNEQFF.

This sequence joins TRBV7-3 and TRBJ2-3, with 7 bases aligning to TRBD2. Germline CDR1 is SGHTA and CDR2 is FQGTGA. The CDR3 spans 15 residues. Trimming cost V 2 bases and J 1 base; bases outside gene matches: 3. Here the CDR3 DNA reads TGTGCCAGCAGCTTAGGGGCGGGGGGCACAGATACGCAGTATTTT. It is translated as CASSLGAGGTDTQYF.

This clone was picked up a small number of times. The genes are TRBV5-1 and TRBJ1-1, with D possibly being TRBD1 (5 bases). Germline assignment: CDR1 SGHRS and CDR2 YFSETQ. Trimming removed 4 bases from V and 2 bases from J, with 15 bases in between. This CDR3 spans 15 amino acids. CDR3 loop: CASSRDGSLNTEAFF. The CDR3, as DNA: TGCGCCAGCAGCCGGGACGGTTCCCTTAACACTGAAGCTTTCTTT.

The V call is TRBV11-2, the J call TRBJ1-6; D is unresolved. This CDR3 is built from 14 residues. Germline CDR1 SGHAT, CDR2 FQNNGV. V lost 3 bases, J lost 3 bases, and 6 bases lay in between. CDR3 residues: CASSFGNYNSPLHF. The CDR3 nucleotides read TGTGCCAGCAGCTTCGGGAACTATAATTCACCCCTCCACTTT.

V is TRBV19 and J is TRBJ2-7; 8 bases align to TRBD2. Germline assignment: CDR1 LNHDA and CDR2 SQIVND (reference sequence). J lost 5 bases, V lost 5 bases, and 11 bases had no gene match. The CDR3 is 15 residues long. CDR3 region: CASSLTAGVINEQYF. The DNA for the CDR3 is TGTGCCAGTAGTTTAACAGCGGGAGTCATTAACGAGCAGTACTTC.

CDR3 residues: CASSLDRTGTGGLVTEAFF. CDR3 bases: TGCGCCAGCAGCTTGGACAGAACCGGGACAGGGGGCCTGGTCACTGAAGCTTTCTTT. The chain combines TRBV5-1 with TRBJ1-1; 12 bases align to TRBD1. After removal of 0 bases from V and 4 bases from J, the junction contained 13 bases not matched to a gene. This CDR3 comprises 19 residues. Germline CDR1 and CDR2: SGHRS and YFSETQ.

V gene TRBV9 combines with J gene TRBJ2-1; D gene ambiguous. Germline V gene lookup returns CDR1 SGDLS and CDR2 YYNGEE. There are 15 residues in the CDR3. Trimming removed 0 bases at V and 2 bases at J, with 9 bases between. The CDR3 DNA is TGTGCCAGCAGCGTAGCTCCGCGAGCCTACAATGAGCAGTTCTTC. Translating it yields CASSVAPRAYNEQFF.

J is TRBJ1-2 and V is TRBV6-5; 7 positions match TRBD1. V gave up 6 bases and J gave up 8 bases; unmatched junction bases: 6. CDR1 MNHEY and CDR2 SVGAGI come from the germline V gene. CDR3 length: 12 amino acids. CDR3 DNA sequence: TGTGCCAGCAGATCACAGGGGAAAGGCTACACCTTC. Translation gives CASRSQGKGYTF.

The chain joins TRBV18 to TRBJ1-1; 9 bases are a match to TRBD1. This CDR3 has 12 residues. V trimming: 10 bases; J trimming: 5 bases; junction bases outside the gene matches: 5. Per germline, CDR1 KGHSH and CDR2 LQKENI. CDR3: CANRGPRTEAFF. CDR3 nucleotides: TGTGCCAACAGGGGGCCGAGGACTGAAGCTTTCTTT. Using reference TRBV18 and TRBJ1-1 for the parts outside the CDR3, the full variable domain is NAGVMQNPRHLVRRRGQEARLRCSPMKGHSHVYWYRQLPEEGLKFMVYLQKENIIDESGMPKERFSAEFPKEGPSILRIQQVVRGDSAAYFCANRGPRTEAFFGQGTRLTVV.

The chain uses TRBV6-6 and TRBJ2-7; D unresolved. This CDR3 contains 12 residues. V dropped 6 bases and J dropped 4 bases, with 10 bases sitting between them. The V gene's germline CDR1 is MNHNY and CDR2 SVGAGI (reference sequence). CDR3 amino acids: CASSQSMYEQYF. In DNA, the CDR3 is TGTGCCAGCAGCCAGAGTATGTACGAGCAGTACTTC.

The chain combines TRBV18 with TRBJ2-5; 10 nucleotides line up with TRBD2. Unmatched junction bases numbered 12, after V lost 0 bases and J lost 5 bases. This CDR3 contains 18 residues. From germline, CDR1 is KGHSH and CDR2 LQKENI. The CDR3 loop is CASSPPKGSGRALETQYF. For the CDR3, the DNA is TGTGCCAGCTCACCACCGAAGGGGAGCGGGAGGGCCCTGGAGACCCAGTACTTC.

The chain recombines TRBV7-9 with TRBJ2-1; 11 positions agree with TRBD2. The CDR3 loop spans 14 amino acids. With 5 bases clipped from V and 6 bases from J, the junction kept 3 bases outside the gene matches. CDR1 is SEHNR, CDR2 FQNEAQ, per germline (reference sequence). This CDR3 is CASSPGTSGNEQFF. The CDR3, as DNA: TGTGCCAGCAGCCCCGGGACTAGCGGCAATGAGCAGTTCTTC. The complete variable domain, with remaining parts taken from reference TRBV7-9 and TRBJ2-1, reads DTGVSQNPRHKITKRGQNVTFRCDPISEHNRLYWYRQTLGQGPEFLTYFQNEAQLEKSRLLSDRFSAERPKGSFSTLEIQRTEQGDSAMYLCASSPGTSGNEQFFGPGTRLTVL.

The J gene is TRBJ2-5, the V gene TRBV2, with 8 bases fitting TRBD2. Germline V gene sequence: CDR1 SNHLY, CDR2 FYNNEI. The CDR3 has 13 residues. J lost 2 bases, V lost 6 bases, and 2 bases had no gene match. The CDR3 nucleotides read TGTGCCAGCAGAATAGCGGGACAAGAGACCCAGTACTTC. Its translation: CASRIAGQETQYF.

The V call is TRBV6-6, the J call TRBJ2-7, with TRBD1 identical over 8 bases. Germline values: CDR1 MNHNY, CDR2 SVGAGI (reference sequence). V was pared by 6 bases and J by 0 bases, with 4 bases of the junction left unmatched. The CDR3 is 14 amino acids. DNA for the CDR3: TGTGCCAGCAGAACAGGGGGGAGCTCCTACGAGCAGTACTTC. Translated, it gives CASRTGGSSYEQYF.

The chain combines TRBV30 with TRBJ2-2; no definite D call. Germline V gene data show CDR1 as GTSNPN and CDR2 as SVGIG (reference sequence). There are 12 residues in the CDR3. V shed 2 bases and J shed 8 bases, with 9 bases lying between them. The CDR3 nucleotides read TGTGCCTGGAGTTGGTCGGCGGGGGAGCTGTTTTTT. Its translation is CAWSWSAGELFF.

The chain joins TRBV7-9 to TRBJ2-1, with D tentatively TRBD1 (7 bases). Per the germline V gene, CDR1 is SEHNR and CDR2 is FQNEAQ (reference sequence). The V end was cut by 6 bases, the J end by 4 bases, with 16 bases between. This CDR3 has 15 amino acids. The CDR3 DNA reads as TGTGCCAGCAGAGACCCGGAGGGGGCTTACAATGAGCAGTTCTTC. Translating it yields CASRDPEGAYNEQFF. Using reference TRBV7-9 and TRBJ2-1 for the parts outside the CDR3, the full variable domain is DTGVSQNPRHKITKRGQNVTFRCDPISEHNRLYWYRQTLGQGPEFLTYFQNEAQLEKSRLLSDRFSAERPKGSFSTLEIQRTEQGDSAMYLCASRDPEGAYNEQFFGPGTRLTVL.

The chain links TRBV19 to TRBJ2-5; 9 bases line up with TRBD2. V trimming: 1 base; J trimming: 5 bases; junction bases outside the gene matches: 8. Per the germline V gene, CDR1 is LNHDA and CDR2 is SQIVND (reference sequence). The CDR3 runs 16 residues. Here the CDR3 reads CASSIGLAGGIETQYF. In DNA form, the CDR3 reads TGTGCCAGTAGTATAGGGCTGGCGGGAGGGATTGAGACCCAGTACTTC.

As regards this clone: The junction differs from germline at one of its ends, possibly a read error. The V and J genes are TRBV7-9 and TRBJ1-1, with D perhaps matching TRBD1 (5 bases). The CDR3 runs 9 residues. CDR1 is SEHNR and CDR2 is FQNEAQ in the germline V gene (reference sequence). The CDR3 here is CRVGREAFF. Written as DNA, the CDR3 is TGCCGGGTGGGCAGGGAGGCTTTCTTT.

The chain has TRBV19 and TRBJ2-7; weak D call: TRBD1 (6 bases). Trimming cost V 1 base and J 0 bases, with 10 bases left between them. The germline V gene has CDR1 LNHDA and CDR2 SQIVND (reference sequence). This CDR3 has 15 residues. The CDR3 protein is CASSIAGAISYEQYF. CDR3 DNA sequence: TGTGCCAGTAGTATAGCAGGGGCGATCTCCTACGAGCAGTACTTC. Full variable domain (rest looked up from reference TRBV19 and TRBJ2-7): DGGITQSPKYLFRKEGQNVTLSCEQNLNHDAMYWYRQDPGQGLRLIYYSQIVNDFQKGDIAEGYSVSREKKESFPLTVTSAQKNPTAFYLCASSIAGAISYEQYFGPGTRLTVT.

In this sample, this clone turned up once. The genes are TRBV18 and TRBJ1-2; 7 bases line up with TRBD1. The germline V gene encodes CDR1 KGHSH and CDR2 LQKENI. V shed 0 bases and J 7 bases; nucleotides not matched to a gene: 5. The CDR3 consists of 14 residues. CDR3 amino acids: CASSPPQGPGGYTF. Here the CDR3 DNA reads TGTGCCAGCTCACCACCACAGGGGCCGGGTGGCTACACCTTC.

This clone occurred once. The chain joins TRBV5-6 to TRBJ2-4; D assignment may be TRBD1 or TRBD2 (5 bases each). Trimming removed 0 bases from V and 1 base from J, with 14 bases in between. Per germline, CDR1 SGHDT and CDR2 YYEEEE. The CDR3 is 17 residues long. CDR3 amino acids: CASSLVVGDLAKNIQYF. The CDR3 region has the DNA TGTGCCAGCAGCTTGGTGGTAGGGGACCTGGCCAAAAACATTCAGTACTTC. Using reference TRBV5-6 and TRBJ2-4 for the parts outside the CDR3, the full variable domain is DAGVTQSPTHLIKTRGQQVTLRCSPKSGHDTVSWYQQALGQGPQFIFQYYEEEERQRGNFPDRFSGHQFPNYSSELNVNALLLGDSALYLCASSLVVGDLAKNIQYFGAGTRLSVL.